The 19 T cell receptor beta chains presented below share a single source sample, sequenced in a study of blood T cell repertoires in COVID-19. Sequenced by immunoSEQ multiplex PCR; TCRdb stores in-frame clones only, minus some. This table has approximately 290,000 clones, roughly 88% appearing once. Sequenced material: PBMCs or T cells enriched from blood (not recorded which). These TCRs come from a woman in her twenties or thirties who had recovered from COVID-19.

This clone showed up just once. The rearrangement links TRBV15 to TRBJ2-7; 11 bases match TRBD1. The V gene's germline CDR1 is LNHNV and CDR2 YYDKDF (reference sequence). This CDR3 comprises 17 residues. V lost 0 bases and J lost 3; bases outside the gene matches: 7. Here the CDR3 DNA reads TGTGCCACCAGCAGAGATTATCCGGACAGGGGGCACTACGAGCAGTACTTC. Amino acid sequence: CATSRDYPDRGHYEQYF.

This clone appeared once. V is TRBV28 and J is TRBJ2-2, with 7 bases fitting TRBD2. There are 16 residues in the CDR3. Germline loops: CDR1 MDHEN, CDR2 SYDVKM. After removal of 3 bases from V and 5 bases from J, the junction contained 9 bases not matched to a gene. CDR3 DNA: TGTGCCAGCAGTTTCCCCAGGACTAGTCAGACCGGGGAGCTGTTTTTT. Amino acid sequence: CASSFPRTSQTGELFF.

V usage is TRBV6-5 and J usage is TRBJ1-1, with D uncertain. The CDR3 is made up of 15 amino acids. The V end was cut by 0 bases, the J end by 4 bases, with 12 bases between. The germline V gene has CDR1 MNHEY and CDR2 SVGAGI. The CDR3 loop reads CASSYSRGLATEAFF. The DNA of the CDR3 is TGTGCCAGCAGTTACTCGAGAGGGCTCGCCACTGAAGCTTTCTTT.

This rearrangement joins TRBV4-1 to TRBJ1-2, with D maybe TRBD1 (6 bases). This CDR3 is built from 18 residues. CDR1 MGHRA and CDR2 YSYEKL come from the germline V gene. Trimming shortened V by 0 bases and J by 4 bases, and 21 bases separated the two germline ends. The CDR3 DNA reads TGCGCCAGCAGCCAAGATTTGAGCGGGGGGCCCGGCGGCTATGGCTACACCTTC. It encodes CASSQDLSGGPGGYGYTF.

The chain employs TRBV9 and TRBJ1-1; 9 nucleotides match TRBD1. The CDR3 has 15 residues. Germline loops: CDR1 SGDLS, CDR2 YYNGEE. J gave up 1 base and V 4 bases, and 5 bases lay outside the gene matches. The CDR3 region has the DNA TGTGCCAGCAGCATTGGGACAGGGTCGAACACTGAAGCTTTCTTT. As protein: CASSIGTGSNTEAFF.

This clone was observed a single time. The V and J genes are TRBV18 and TRBJ2-5; TRBD2 agrees at 13 bases. This CDR3 comprises 15 residues. Germline CDR1 reads KGHSH; CDR2 reads LQKENI. After removal of 3 bases from V and 5 bases from J, the junction contained 3 bases not matched to a gene. The CDR3 protein is CASSPGLAGRETQYF. In DNA, the CDR3 is TGTGCCAGCTCACCGGGACTAGCGGGAAGGGAGACCCAGTACTTC.

This clone turned up a few times. The chain combines TRBV3-1 (or the pseudogene TRBV3-2) with TRBJ2-3; 7 bases fit TRBD2. The ends lost 2 bases at V and 4 bases at J; junction bases unmatched: 12. This CDR3 has 17 amino acids. CDR1 is LGHDT and CDR2 is YNNKEL in the germline V gene (reference sequence). CDR3 nucleotides: TGTGCCAGCAGCCAAAATCGAGGGCCGGGAGGTGCAGATACGCAGTATTTT. Amino acid sequence: CASSQNRGPGGADTQYF.

The genes are TRBV18 and TRBJ2-7, with 10 bases aligning to TRBD2. J was trimmed by 1 base and V by 6 bases; bases with no gene match: 6. Germline CDR1 is KGHSH and CDR2 is LQKENI. The CDR3 consists of 15 residues. CDR3 coding DNA: TGTGCCAGCTCGCCGACTAGCGGGCCATCCTACGAGCAGTACTTC. The encoded protein is CASSPTSGPSYEQYF.

This clone showed up just a few times. This sequence joins TRBV7-9 and TRBJ1-5, with D uncertain. Germline V gives CDR1 SEHNR, CDR2 FQNEAQ (reference sequence). The CDR3 is 15 amino acids. V dropped 5 bases and J dropped 6 bases, with 17 bases sitting between them. The CDR3: CASSPNVGSGQPQHF. CDR3 in DNA: TGTGCCAGCAGCCCCAATGTAGGTTCGGGTCAGCCCCAGCATTTT.

V usage is TRBV11-1 and J usage is TRBJ2-1; TRBD2 matches at 9 bases. Germline lookup yields CDR1 SGHAT and CDR2 FQDESV (reference sequence). V lost 7 bases and J lost 5; bases outside the gene matches: 6. This CDR3 region has 14 residues. DNA of the CDR3: TGTGCCAGCACTCCAGGACTAGCGAACAATGAGCAGTTCTTC. It specifies CASTPGLANNEQFF.

V is TRBV6-5 and J is TRBJ2-4; D unresolved. The CDR3 extends over 13 amino acids. Trimming shortened V by 8 bases and J by 1 base, and 9 bases separated the two germline ends. CDR1 is MNHEY, CDR2 SVGAGI, per germline. The CDR3 DNA sequence: TGTGCCAGCGGGCCTGAGGCCAAAAACATTCAGTACTTC. It encodes CASGPEAKNIQYF.

This chain connects TRBV27 to TRBJ1-1; possible D gene TRBD1, 5 bases. The CDR3 runs to 15 residues. V was pared by 6 bases and J by 1 base, with 15 bases between. CDR1 MNHEY and CDR2 SMNVEV come from the germline V gene (reference sequence). CDR3 loop: CASRTLDRQNTEAFF. The CDR3 nucleotides are TGTGCCAGCAGGACCCTAGACAGACAGAACACTGAAGCTTTCTTT.

The CDR3 DNA sequence: TGTGCCAGCAGTGAATCCCGGACTAGCGGCCAAGAGACCCAGTACTTC. It codes for CASSESRTSGQETQYF. V usage is TRBV25-1 and J usage is TRBJ2-5, with 10 bases matching TRBD2. The CDR3 totals 16 residues. Germline CDR1 reads MGHDK; CDR2 reads SYGVNS. The V gene end was trimmed by 1 base and the J gene end by 1 base; junction bases not matched to a gene: 3.

J is TRBJ1-2 and V is TRBV28; D perhaps matches TRBD1 (5 bases). This CDR3 region has 14 residues. CDR1 is MDHEN and CDR2 is SYDVKM in the germline V gene. The V end lost 1 base, the J end lost 8 bases, and 14 bases lay between the germline ends. The CDR3 is CASSLSGRGVGYTF. In nucleotides, the CDR3 is TGTGCCAGCAGTTTATCGGGTAGGGGTGTCGGCTACACCTTC.

This chain uses TRBV5-6 with TRBJ1-2; 9 positions agree with TRBD1. Germline assignment: CDR1 SGHDT and CDR2 YYEEEE. Trimming cost V 2 bases and J 6 bases; bases outside gene matches: 5. There are 14 residues in the CDR3. CDR3 residues: CASSLGQGFNGYTF. DNA for the CDR3: TGTGCCAGCAGCTTAGGACAGGGGTTTAATGGCTACACCTTC.

This rearrangement joins TRBV5-4 to TRBJ2-2, with D uncertain. Germline V gene lookup returns CDR1 SGHNT and CDR2 YYREEE (reference sequence). With 1 base removed from V and 7 bases from J, the gap between germline ends came to 11 bases. The CDR3 has 14 amino acids. The CDR3 DNA reads as TGTGCCAGCAGCTTGAAGAGGTCAAACGGGGAGCTGTTTTTT. Residues: CASSLKRSNGELFF.

The chain carries TRBV27 and TRBJ1-2; 9 positions agree with TRBD1. Germline V gene data show CDR1 as MNHEY and CDR2 as SMNVEV (reference sequence). V was pared by 8 bases and J by 4 bases, with 8 bases of the junction left unmatched. CDR3 length: 14 amino acids. For the CDR3, the DNA is TGTGCCAGCGGAACGGACAGGGGTACCTATGGCTACACCTTC. As protein: CASGTDRGTYGYTF.

This rearrangement joins TRBV18 to TRBJ1-3, with 8 bases lining up with TRBD1. This CDR3 is built from 17 residues. Germline loops: CDR1 KGHSH, CDR2 LQKENI. V was clipped by 5 bases and J by 7 bases; unmatched bases: 16. The CDR3 loop reads CASSSVPTGGVANTIYF. For the CDR3, the DNA is TGTGCCAGCTCATCTGTCCCCACAGGGGGTGTAGCGAACACCATATATTTT.

A few counts support this clone. The chain recombines TRBV19 with TRBJ1-5; 8 positions agree with TRBD1. CDR3 size: 16 residues. CDR1 LNHDA and CDR2 SQIVND come from the germline V gene (reference sequence). The junction had 6 bases not matched to a gene; V was cut back by 2 bases and J by 3 bases. The CDR3 sequence: CASSISRGLLNQPQHF. In DNA form, the CDR3 reads TGTGCCAGTAGTATATCCAGGGGGCTCCTCAATCAGCCCCAGCATTTT.